This TCR beta chain derives from a study of cytomegalovirus exposure and HLA in healthy donors. Study summary: Of the donors genotyped, 398 in all, about 80% fell in the Caucasian-associated ancestry cluster.

V was clipped by 2 bases and J by 7 bases; unmatched bases: 5. The germline gives CDR1 MNHEY, CDR2 SVGAGI. CDR3 size: 15 residues. A remark on this clone: Its cognate antigen is unknown.

The PCR was carried out with 60 Vbeta primers and 13 Jbeta primers. Sequencing was performed with immunoSEQ multiplex PCR; in TCRdb, only in-frame clones are kept and a portion is missing. Of 100,000 to 150,000 clones listed, about three quarters are singletons. General study results and limits: Diagnosis of cytomegalovirus status made by the classifier reportedly showed high specificity and sensitivity.

This chain links TRBV6-5 with TRBJ2-2, with TRBD1 matching over 9 bases. The material sequenced was PBMCs. The clonotype comes from a female donor in good health and CMV-seronegative. CDR3 amino acids: CASSYGTGFVGELFF. The DNA for the CDR3 is TGTGCCAGCAGTTACGGGACAGGGTTCGTCGGGGAGCTGTTTTTT.